This T cell receptor beta chain was sequenced during a study of shared clonotypes between healthy human individuals (dated by TCRdb to 2020 to 2022). In terms of the full investigation: The cohort included three men and a couple of women between 18 and 49 years of age. Between about 0.9 and 8.9 billion PBMCs per donor were obtained by leukapheresis. Different laboratories and diverse techniques were used to prepare libraries and sequence TCR repertoires, to increase sequencing depth and limit assay-specific biases. To estimate repertoire size and how much clonotypes are shared between individuals, the study performed deep sequencing of blood TCR repertoires from roughly five healthy adults. For each donor, three plates each were used for CD4 naive and CD4 memory, two plates were used for CD8 naive, and one plate was used for CD8 memory.

TCR CDR3 regions were amplified from genomic DNA by multiplex PCR using the deep immunoSEQ assay. For each cell subset, the extracted genomic DNA was distributed evenly across all wells of several immunoSEQ 96-well plates, and each plate served as one replicate. For sorted subsets, each replicate PCR was loaded with roughly 190 ng genomic DNA, equivalent to 30,000 to 35,000 T cell genomes. The purified libraries were quantified using a Qubit 3.0 fluorometer, sized with a Bioanalyzer 2100, and then quantified again using the KAPA Library Quantification kit. Each immunoSEQ 96-well plate was sequenced on its own single-read 150-cycle Illumina NextSeq 550 flow cell. Under the source paper's analysis protocol: Because the immunoSEQ output included only junctional sequences and no quality scores, the filtering could not be the same as the filtering used for full-length reads. Sequences were annotated with PyIR, a Python wrapper for IgBLAST v1.9, using IMGT germline references to assign V/J genes and CDR3. Any read was removed if the V/J assignment was weak (E-value above 1e-6), the CDR3 was missing, or the read contained stop codons, out-of-frame junctions, or ambiguous translated residues. A V3J clonotype was defined by an identical inferred V gene, J gene, and CDR3 amino acid sequence. The percentage overlap between two repertoires was calculated by dividing the number of shared unique clonotypes by the size of the smaller repertoire. Repertoire richness was assessed with RTK rarefaction, the Chao1 estimator, and Recon v2.1 estimates of unobserved clonotypes. Generation probabilities were computed with OLGA for all TCRbeta clonotypes obtained by the gDNA method from several donors. The immuneACCESS repertoire file appears here via TCRdb, limited to in-frame rearrangements. These files lack a portion of the clones; in checked studies, under half of the deficit traces to unresolved V genes, and the cause of the others is not known. That table gives V, J and clone size, and the DNA gave D and trimming. Here the sample has approximately 1,000,000 clones; 70% to 85% occur a single time. The top ten clones comprise roughly 0.9% of the sample.

Worth noting for this clone: The clone's antigen remains unknown. Per-base quality was not reported, and no clone a single base away is much larger than it.

Study-wide conclusions, independent of this receptor: Incomplete sequencing was indicated by rarefaction of sorted-subset datasets, despite the large sequencing depth. Sampling was limited to blood, and TCR repertoires in tissue likely differ from TCR repertoires in blood. Because the study included only a small number of donors, the genetic and exposure-history diversity represented was limited. Estimated clonotype richness was generally larger for naive than for memory subsets. Sharing across four donors was observed for approximately 5% of naive CD4, 3.5% of naive CD8, about 2.5% of memory CD4, and 0.4% of memory CD8 clonotypes. Clonotypes shared by all four sorted-subset donors showed higher generation probabilities than non-shared clonotypes. Pairwise subsampling led to the expectation that sequencing depth would affect the degree of clonotype sharing among donors.

Relative to germline, V is missing 5 bases and J is missing 6 bases, with 13 bases of the junction outside any gene match. CDR1 and CDR2, looked up from the germline V gene, are WSHSY and SAAADI. From cysteine to phenylalanine, the CDR3 is 16 amino acids long. Just the 48-base CDR3 DNA is kept, in frame starting at base 1. Donors were healthy HIV-negative adults with no recently reported acute infections or vaccinations. Every donor was a Caucasian adult living in Nashville, Tennessee, USA. CD4+ T cells were enriched by magnetic negative selection; naive cells were then positively selected on CD45RA, and the negative fraction formed the memory subset. Blood was collected by leukapheresis, and PBMCs were isolated by Ficoll-Histopaque density gradient centrifugation and then cryopreserved in liquid nitrogen vapor phase. Purity and quantity of every magnetically sorted T cell population were checked by analytical flow cytometry. Genomic DNA was isolated from each sorted fraction and quantified by UV absorbance on a Nanodrop 2000c.

The sequence links TRBV10-2 to TRBJ1-2, with 9 bases in between that match TRBD1. The sequence derives from a young man in good health. Some clones in this sample may be carry-over from other donors' samples. The material sequenced was memory CD4+ T cells from PBMCs. The cell subset or site tag for this specimen amounts to: CD45RA-negative fraction. The DNA reads TGCGCCAGCAGTTACCCGGCAGACAGGGGGTTCGATGGCTACACCTTC. It specifies CASSYPADRGFDGYTF.